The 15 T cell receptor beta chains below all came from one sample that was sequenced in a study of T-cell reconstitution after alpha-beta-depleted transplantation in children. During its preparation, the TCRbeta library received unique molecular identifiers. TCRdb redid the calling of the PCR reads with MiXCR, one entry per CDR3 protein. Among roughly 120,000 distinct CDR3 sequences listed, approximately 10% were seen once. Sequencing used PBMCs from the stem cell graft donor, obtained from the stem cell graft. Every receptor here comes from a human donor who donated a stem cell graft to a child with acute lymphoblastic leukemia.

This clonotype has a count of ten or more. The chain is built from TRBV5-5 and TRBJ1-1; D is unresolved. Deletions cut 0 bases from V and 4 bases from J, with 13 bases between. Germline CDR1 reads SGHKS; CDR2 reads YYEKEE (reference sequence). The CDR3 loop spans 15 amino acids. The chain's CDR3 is CASSLVSGRTTEAFF. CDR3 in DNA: TGTGCCAGCAGCTTGGTATCAGGCAGGACCACTGAAGCTTTCTTT.

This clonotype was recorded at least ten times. In nucleotides, the CDR3 is TGTGCCAGCAACCAGAGGACAGGGGGCAACTATGGCTACACCTTC. Translation: CASNQRTGGNYGYTF. The chain employs TRBV6-1 and TRBJ1-2, with 11 bases that match TRBD1. Germline V gene sequence: CDR1 MNHNS, CDR2 SASEGT. V shed 7 bases and J 2 bases; nucleotides not matched to a gene: 6. The CDR3 covers 15 residues.

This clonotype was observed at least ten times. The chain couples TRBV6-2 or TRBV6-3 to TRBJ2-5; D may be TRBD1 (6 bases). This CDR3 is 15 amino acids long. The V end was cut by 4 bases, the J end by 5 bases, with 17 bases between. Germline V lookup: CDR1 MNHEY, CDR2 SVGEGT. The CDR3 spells CASSSSTGMVETQYF. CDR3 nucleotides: TGTGCCAGCAGTTCATCAACAGGGATGGTGGAGACCCAGTACTTC.

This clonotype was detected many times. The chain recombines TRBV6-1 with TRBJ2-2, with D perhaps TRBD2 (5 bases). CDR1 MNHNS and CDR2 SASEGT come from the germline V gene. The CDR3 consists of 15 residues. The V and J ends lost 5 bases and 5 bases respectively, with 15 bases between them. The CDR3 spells CASSRPRTGTGELFF. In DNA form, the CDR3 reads TGTGCCAGCAGTCGCCCAAGGACGGGGACCGGGGAGCTGTTTTTT.

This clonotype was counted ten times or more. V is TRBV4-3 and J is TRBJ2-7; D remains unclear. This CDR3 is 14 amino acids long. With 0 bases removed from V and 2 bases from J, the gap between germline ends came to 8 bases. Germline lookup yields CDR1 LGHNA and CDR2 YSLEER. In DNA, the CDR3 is TGCGCCAGCAGCCAAGATAGGACGGCCTACGAGCAGTACTTC. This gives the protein CASSQDRTAYEQYF.

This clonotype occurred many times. The CDR3 DNA sequence: TGTGCCAGCAGCTTAGCAACTAGCGGGAGGGCAGATACGCAGTATTTT. Translated: CASSLATSGRADTQYF. This sequence joins TRBV7-2 and TRBJ2-3; 13 bases fit TRBD2. With V trimmed by 0 bases and J by 4 bases, 1 base remained unmatched. Germline-derived CDR1 and CDR2 are SGHTA and FQGNSA. The CDR3 runs 16 residues.

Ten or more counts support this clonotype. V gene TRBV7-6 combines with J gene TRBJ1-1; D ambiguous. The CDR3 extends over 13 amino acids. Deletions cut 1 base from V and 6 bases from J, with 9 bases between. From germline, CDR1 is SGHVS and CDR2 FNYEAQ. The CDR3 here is CASSLGRVAEAFF. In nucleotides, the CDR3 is TGTGCCAGCAGCTTAGGCCGGGTGGCTGAAGCTTTCTTT.

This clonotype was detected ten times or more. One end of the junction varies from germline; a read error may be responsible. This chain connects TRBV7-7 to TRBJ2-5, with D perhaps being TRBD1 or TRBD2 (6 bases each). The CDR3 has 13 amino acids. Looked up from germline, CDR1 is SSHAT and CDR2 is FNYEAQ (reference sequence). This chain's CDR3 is CASSFTGAETQYF. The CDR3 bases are TGTGCTAGCAGCTTTACGGGGGCAGAGACCCAGTACTTC.

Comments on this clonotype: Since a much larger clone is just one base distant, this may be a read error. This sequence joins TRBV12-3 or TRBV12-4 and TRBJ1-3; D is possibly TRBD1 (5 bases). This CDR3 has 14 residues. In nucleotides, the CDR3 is TGTTCCAGCAGGAGATCGACAGAGGGAAACACCATATATTTT. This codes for CSSRRSTEGNTIYF.

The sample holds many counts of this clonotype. The CDR3 DNA sequence: TGTGCCAGCAGCAGGCCTGATGGGAGGGTTAGCACAGATACGCAGTATTTT. It yields the protein CASSRPDGRVSTDTQYF. J is TRBJ2-3 and V is TRBV7-9; the match to TRBD2 covers 7 bases. This CDR3 has 17 residues. The germline gives CDR1 SEHNR, CDR2 FQNEAQ (reference sequence). V was clipped by 5 bases and J by 0 bases; unmatched bases: 11.

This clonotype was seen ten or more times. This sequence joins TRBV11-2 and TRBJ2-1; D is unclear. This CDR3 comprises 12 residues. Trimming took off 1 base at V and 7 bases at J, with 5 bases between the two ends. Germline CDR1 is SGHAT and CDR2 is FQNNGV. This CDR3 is CASSLVQNEQFF. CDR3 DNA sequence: TGTGCCAGCAGCTTAGTCCAGAATGAGCAGTTCTTC.

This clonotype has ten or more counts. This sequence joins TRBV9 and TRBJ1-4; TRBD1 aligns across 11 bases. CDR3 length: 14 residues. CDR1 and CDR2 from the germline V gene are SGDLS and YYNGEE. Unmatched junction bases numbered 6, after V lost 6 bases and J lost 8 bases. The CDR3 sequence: CASNFGTGGEKLFF. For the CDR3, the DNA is TGTGCCAGCAACTTCGGGACAGGGGGAGAAAAACTGTTTTTT. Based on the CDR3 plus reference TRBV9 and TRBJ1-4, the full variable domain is DSGVTQTPKHLITATGQRVTLRCSPRSGDLSVYWYQQSLDQGLQFLIQYYNGEERAKGNILERFSAQQFPDLHSELNLSSLELGDSALYFCASNFGTGGEKLFFGSGTQLSVL.

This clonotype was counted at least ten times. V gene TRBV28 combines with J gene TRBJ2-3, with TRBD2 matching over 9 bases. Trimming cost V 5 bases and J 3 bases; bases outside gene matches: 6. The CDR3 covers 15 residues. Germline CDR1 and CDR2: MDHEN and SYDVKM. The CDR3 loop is CASSPGLAMTDTQYF. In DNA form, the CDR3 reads TGTGCCAGCAGTCCTGGACTAGCGATGACAGATACGCAGTATTTT.

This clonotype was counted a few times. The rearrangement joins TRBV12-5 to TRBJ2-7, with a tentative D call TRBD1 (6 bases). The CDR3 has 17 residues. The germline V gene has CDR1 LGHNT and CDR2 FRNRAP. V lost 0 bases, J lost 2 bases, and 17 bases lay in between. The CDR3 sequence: CASGLVQLGDTPYEQYF. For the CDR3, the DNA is TGTGCTAGTGGTTTGGTACAGTTAGGGGACACCCCCTACGAGCAGTACTTC.

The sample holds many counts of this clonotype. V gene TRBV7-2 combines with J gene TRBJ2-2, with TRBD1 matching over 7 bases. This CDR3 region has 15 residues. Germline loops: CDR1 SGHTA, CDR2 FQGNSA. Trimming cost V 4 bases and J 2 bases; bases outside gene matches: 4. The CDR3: CASSSGTANTGELFF. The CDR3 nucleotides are TGTGCCAGCAGCTCCGGGACAGCAAACACCGGGGAGCTGTTTTTT.